This is a list of T cell receptor beta chains from one sample in a study of blood T cells in healthy people across ages. TCRdb re-derived calls from the 5' RACE reads in MiXCR, one entry per CDR3 protein. This sample has some 640,000 distinct CDR3 sequences, with approximately 30% found just once. Sequenced sample: blood. These TCRs come from a woman aged 80 or older in good health. The CDR3 runs from the conserved cysteine through the conserved F or W. The order of the fields is clone size, V gene, J gene, D gene, CDR3 protein, CDR3 DNA. The D gene is left open where the match is weak. The size entry is marked missing in some rows and otherwise reads once, few, many or a size class.

clone_size: few; v_call: TRBV7-2; j_call: TRBJ1-5; d_call: NA; cdr3_aa: CASSLEVGRPGQPQHF; cdr3_nt: TGTGCCAGCAGCTTAGAGGTCGGTCGCCCTGGACAGCCCCAGCATTTT
clone_size: many; v_call: TRBV18; j_call: TRBJ1-6; d_call: NA; cdr3_aa: CASSPPSDTNSPLHF; cdr3_nt: TGTGCCAGCTCACCACCGTCGGACACTAATTCACCCCTCCACTTT
clone_size: NA; v_call: TRBV6-1; j_call: TRBJ2-7; d_call: NA; cdr3_aa: CTSSREKKEQYF; cdr3_nt: TGTACCAGCAGTCGAGAGAAGAAGGAGCAGTACTTC
clone_size: many; v_call: TRBV7-2; j_call: TRBJ2-1; d_call: NA; cdr3_aa: CASSLARGTRINNEQFF; cdr3_nt: TGTGCCAGCAGCTTAGCGCGAGGGACAAGGATCAACAATGAGCAGTTCTTC
clone_size: many; v_call: TRBV3-1; j_call: TRBJ2-4; d_call: NA; cdr3_aa: CASSQVSRAVQYF; cdr3_nt: TGTGCCAGCAGCCAAGTCTCCAGGGCAGTTCAGTACTTC
clone_size: many; v_call: TRBV29-1; j_call: TRBJ2-1; d_call: TRBD2; cdr3_aa: CSVDGQAGAYNEQFF; cdr3_nt: TGCAGCGTTGATGGTCAGGCGGGAGCCTACAATGAGCAGTTCTTC
clone_size: few; v_call: TRBV19; j_call: TRBJ1-5; d_call: NA; cdr3_aa: CASKAEGFSQPQHF; cdr3_nt: TGTGCCAGTAAGGCGGAAGGGTTCAGTCAGCCCCAGCATTTT
clone_size: NA; v_call: TRBV6-1; j_call: TRBJ1-1; d_call: NA; cdr3_aa: CASNGQTMNTEAFF; cdr3_nt: TGTGCCAGCAATGGACAGACTATGAACACTGAAGCTTTCTTT
clone_size: NA; v_call: TRBV20-1; j_call: TRBJ2-1; d_call: NA; cdr3_aa: CSARGLNNEQFF; cdr3_nt: TGCAGTGCTAGAGGGCTTAACAATGAGCAGTTCTTC
clone_size: NA; v_call: TRBV7-2; j_call: TRBJ1-3; d_call: TRBD1; cdr3_aa: CASSSRDSGNTIYF; cdr3_nt: TGTGCCAGCAGCTCCCGGGACAGTGGAAACACCATATATTTT
clone_size: NA; v_call: TRBV5-4; j_call: TRBJ1-1; d_call: NA; cdr3_aa: CDSSLGPMVPEAFF; cdr3_nt: TGTGACAGCAGCTTGGGCCCCATGGTTCCTGAAGCTTTCTTT
clone_size: NA; v_call: TRBV12-3/TRBV12-4; j_call: TRBJ2-2; d_call: TRBD2; cdr3_aa: CASRSLGGATEELFF; cdr3_nt: TGTGCCAGCAGGTCGCTGGGAGGGGCTACCGAGGAGCTGTTTTTT
clone_size: many; v_call: TRBV27; j_call: TRBJ1-2; d_call: TRBD1; cdr3_aa: CASSSWDRIRYGYTF; cdr3_nt: TGTGCCAGCAGTTCCTGGGACAGAATCCGCTATGGCTACACCTTC
clone_size: NA; v_call: TRBV7-6; j_call: TRBJ1-5; d_call: NA; cdr3_aa: CASSLEGPNSNQPQHF; cdr3_nt: TGTGCCAGCAGCTTAGAGGGACCGAATAGCAATCAGCCCCAGCATTTT